This T cell receptor (beta chain) was identified in a study of blood T cells in healthy people across ages. The use of a sample-barcoded 5' primer and a J-beta primer mix characterized a second PCR of about 7 to 12 cycles. TCRdb reprocessed the 5' RACE reads via MiXCR and lists one record per CDR3 protein. The repertoire includes about 1.8 million distinct CDR3 sequences, less than 50% of them detected once, and more than 2% sits in the top ten. Per germline, CDR1 MNHEY and CDR2 SVGEGT. The CDR3 spans 16 residues. V was cut by 0 bases and J by 6 bases, with 15 bases left in between. The authors isolated at least 6 million PBMCs per sample.

The sample taken for sequencing was blood. The chain couples TRBV6-2 or TRBV6-3 to TRBJ2-1, with D perhaps TRBD1 (5 bases). This TCR was recovered from a woman aged 40-49 years in good health. The CDR3 is CASSYSQVSVSNEQFF. The CDR3 region has the DNA TGTGCCAGCAGTTACTCACAGGTTTCAGTGTCCAATGAGCAGTTCTTC.